The rows below give T cell receptor beta chains drawn from one sample of a study of T-cell memory formation after mild COVID-19. Each CDR3 protein gets one entry after TCRdb re-called the 5' RACE reads with MiXCR. The sample yields about 360,000 distinct CDR3 sequences, roughly 14% seen once. Material: PBMCs or a T cell subset sorted from them (not recorded which). These receptors were collected from a man between 18 and 29 years old who had mild COVID-19 (a few samples of this study predate the infection). Cell type and time point are not known. CDR3s include the opening cysteine and the closing phenylalanine or tryptophan. Fields, in order: J gene, clone size, V gene, D gene, CDR3 DNA, CDR3 protein. A D gene is named only where the DNA matches it firmly. Expanded clones get a size class; other rows say once, few or many, or leave the size out.

TRBJ2-5 NA TRBV12-3/TRBV12-4 NA TGTGCCAGCACGGACCCCGGGGAGACCCAGTACTTC CASTDPGETQYF
TRBJ2-6 few TRBV5-1 TRBD1 TGCGCCAGCAGCACGGGACAGGGACCCTCTGGGGCCAACGTCCTGACTTTC CASSTGQGPSGANVLTF
TRBJ1-2 many TRBV5-6 TRBD1 TGTGCCAGCAGCTTGGACAGGGGGCAAAGCTACACCTTC CASSLDRGQSYTF
TRBJ2-1 NA TRBV15 NA TGTGCCACCAGAGGGGGGGACGGAGCATACAATGAGCAGTTCTTC CATRGGDGAYNEQFF
TRBJ2-5 few TRBV7-7 NA TGTGCTAGCAGCTCCACAGGGGAGGTGGAGACCCAGTACTTC CASSSTGEVETQYF
TRBJ1-2 NA TRBV6-6 TRBD1 TGTGCCAGCAGTCCGGGACAGGTTCATGGCTACACCTTC CASSPGQVHGYTF
TRBJ1-2 NA TRBV20-1 NA TGCAGTCCGCCGGGGGTGGATGGCTACACCTTC CSPPGVDGYTF
TRBJ2-5 NA TRBV11-2 TRBD1 TGTGCCAGCAGCCCACAGGGGGCGTACGAGACCCAGTACTTC CASSPQGAYETQYF
TRBJ2-3 few TRBV29-1 NA TGCAGCGTTGAAACCCCAGGGCGCACAGATACGCAGTATTTT CSVETPGRTDTQYF
TRBJ1-5 few TRBV19 TRBD1 TGTGCCAGTAGTATTGTTTACAGGGGAAATCAGCCCCAGCATTTT CASSIVYRGNQPQHF
TRBJ1-1 few TRBV6-5 NA TGTGCCAGCAGCGTACAGGAGAACACTGAAGCTTTCTTT CASSVQENTEAFF
TRBJ2-1 many TRBV5-1 NA TGCGCCAGCAGCTGGACGCCTAGCGAGAAGAAGGATGAGCAGTTCTTC CASSWTPSEKKDEQFF
TRBJ2-5 many TRBV4-2 TRBD2 TGTGCCAGCAGCCGCGTAGTCGGGACTAGCGGAACACAAGAGACCCAGTACTTC CASSRVVGTSGTQETQYF
TRBJ1-2 few TRBV4-3 NA TGCGCCAGCAGCCAAGGGCCTCCAAATAACTATGGCTACACCTTC CASSQGPPNNYGYTF
TRBJ2-2 few TRBV7-6 TRBD2 TGTGCCAGCAGCCAGAGCGGGGGGGCCGCCACCGGGGAGCTGTTTTTT CASSQSGGAATGELFF
TRBJ1-1 NA TRBV7-3 NA TGTGCCAGCAGCTTGTGGGTGGGGCACCCCGAAGCTTTCTTT CASSLWVGHPEAFF
TRBJ2-1 few TRBV12-3/TRBV12-4 NA TGTGCCAGCAGTCTAGGGGGTCAGCTTAGCGATGAGCAGTTCTTC CASSLGGQLSDEQFF
TRBJ1-2 NA TRBV6-4 TRBD1 TGTGCCAGCCGACAGGGCAACTATGGCTACACCTTC CASRQGNYGYTF
TRBJ2-1 NA TRBV5-1 TRBD1 TGCGCCAGCAGCTTGATAGGGACAGGGGTCTACAATGAGCAGTTCTTC CASSLIGTGVYNEQFF
TRBJ1-5 NA TRBV19 TRBD1 TGTGCCAGTAGTATAGGGCCAGGGGGCGGCCAGCCCCAGCATTTT CASSIGPGGGQPQHF
TRBJ2-5 NA TRBV28 TRBD2 TGTGCCAGCAGAAGCGGGGGGGCTGGGGAGACCCAGTACTTC CASRSGGAGETQYF
TRBJ1-5 NA TRBV27 NA TGTGCCAGCAGTGGTAAGGGACGGATGAATCAGCCCCAGCATTTT CASSGKGRMNQPQHF
TRBJ1-6 few TRBV11-2 NA TGTGCCAGCAGCGATCGGACAGACTCACCCCTCCACTTT CASSDRTDSPLHF
TRBJ2-7 few TRBV3-1 NA TGTGCCAGCAGCCAACGGCGCGAGCAGTACTTC CASSQRREQYF
TRBJ2-5 many TRBV5-1 TRBD2 TGCGCCAGCAGCTTAACCTTACTAGCGGGGACTCGTGAGACCCAGTACTTC CASSLTLLAGTRETQYF
TRBJ2-7 few TRBV18 NA TGTGCCAGCTCACCACTTCCGGCGAAAGGAGGCGAGCAGTACTTC CASSPLPAKGGEQYF
TRBJ1-3 NA TRBV4-3 NA TGCGCCAGCAGCCAAGAGAACCGGCCAGGGCGGAACACCATATATTTT CASSQENRPGRNTIYF
TRBJ2-1 NA TRBV6-5 TRBD2 TGTGCCAGCAGTCTAAGCGGGGCCTACAATGAGCAGTTCTTC CASSLSGAYNEQFF
TRBJ1-3 few TRBV9 NA TGTGCCAGCAGCGCCGTGGGGATCAGTGGAAACACCATATATTTT CASSAVGISGNTIYF